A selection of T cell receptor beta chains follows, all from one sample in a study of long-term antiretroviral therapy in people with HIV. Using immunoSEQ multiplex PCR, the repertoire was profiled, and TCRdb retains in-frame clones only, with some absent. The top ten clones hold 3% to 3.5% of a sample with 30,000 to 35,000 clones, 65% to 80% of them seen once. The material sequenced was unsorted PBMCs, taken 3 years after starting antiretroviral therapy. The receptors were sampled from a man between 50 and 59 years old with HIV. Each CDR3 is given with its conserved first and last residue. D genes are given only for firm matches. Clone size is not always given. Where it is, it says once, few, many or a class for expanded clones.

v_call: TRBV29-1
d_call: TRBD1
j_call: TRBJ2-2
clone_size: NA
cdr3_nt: TGCAGCGCCAGGACAGGGGGCCGAACCGGGGAGCTGTTTTTT
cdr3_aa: CSARTGGRTGELFF

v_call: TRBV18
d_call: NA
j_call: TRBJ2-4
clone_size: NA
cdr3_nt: TGTGCCAGCTCACACCGACAGCGTGCAGAAACCAAAAACATTCAGTACTTC
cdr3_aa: CASSHRQRAETKNIQYF

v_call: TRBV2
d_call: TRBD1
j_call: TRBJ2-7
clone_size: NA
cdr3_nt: TGTGCCAGCAGTTTACAGGGGACCCCTTCCTACGAGCAGTACTTC
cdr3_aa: CASSLQGTPSYEQYF

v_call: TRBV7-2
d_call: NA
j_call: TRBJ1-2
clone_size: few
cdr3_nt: TGTGCCAGCAGCTCGCAGGGTATCGGCGGCTACACCTTC
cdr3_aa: CASSSQGIGGYTF

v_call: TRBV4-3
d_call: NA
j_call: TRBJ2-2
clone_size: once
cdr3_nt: TGCGCCAGCAGCCACCCTGAGGGCACCGGGGAGCTGTTTTTT
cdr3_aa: CASSHPEGTGELFF

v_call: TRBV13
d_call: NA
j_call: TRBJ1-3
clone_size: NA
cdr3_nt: TGTGCCAGCAGCTTAAATCGGGGGACACCTTCCTCTGGAAACACCATATATTTT
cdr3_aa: CASSLNRGTPSSGNTIYF

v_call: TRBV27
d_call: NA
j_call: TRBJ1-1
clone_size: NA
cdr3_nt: TGTGCCAGCAGGGTAGACGGTACGGGGGGGGATGAAGCTTTCTTT
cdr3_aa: CASRVDGTGGDEAFF

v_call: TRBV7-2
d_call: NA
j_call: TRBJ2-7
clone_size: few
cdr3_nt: TGTGCCAGCAGCCGACGGACGGTGCCGGAGCAGTACTTC
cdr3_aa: CASSRRTVPEQYF

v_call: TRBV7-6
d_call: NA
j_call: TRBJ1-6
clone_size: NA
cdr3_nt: TGTGCCAGCAGCTTACAGGGAGGGAGTTCACCCCTCCACTTT
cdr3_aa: CASSLQGGSSPLHF

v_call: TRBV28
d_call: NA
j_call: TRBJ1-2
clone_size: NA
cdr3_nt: TGTGCCAGCAGTGCCCCATCGAGGGGGGTTTGGGGCTACACCTTC
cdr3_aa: CASSAPSRGVWGYTF

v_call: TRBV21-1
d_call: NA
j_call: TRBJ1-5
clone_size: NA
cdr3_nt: TGTGCCAGCAGCAAAGTCGGGACAGGAGGCCGCAATCAGCCCCAGCATTTT
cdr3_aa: CASSKVGTGGRNQPQHF

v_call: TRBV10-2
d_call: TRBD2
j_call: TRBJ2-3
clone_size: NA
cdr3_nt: TGCGCCAGCAGTGGGGCCGGGACTAGCGGGTTCACGGATACGCAGTATTTT
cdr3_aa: CASSGAGTSGFTDTQYF

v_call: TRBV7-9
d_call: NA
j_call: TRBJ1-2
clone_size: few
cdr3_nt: TGTGCCAGCAGCCGGGACACTAACTATGGCTACACCTTC
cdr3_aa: CASSRDTNYGYTF

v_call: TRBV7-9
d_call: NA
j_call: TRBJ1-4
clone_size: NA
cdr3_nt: TGTGCCAGCAGCTTAATGGAGGGGGATGGTGCAACTAATGAAAAACTGTTTTTT
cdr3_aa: CASSLMEGDGATNEKLFF

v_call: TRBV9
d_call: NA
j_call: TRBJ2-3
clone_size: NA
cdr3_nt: TGTGCCAGCAGCGCCGGGACTAGCACAGATACGCAGTATTTT
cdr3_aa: CASSAGTSTDTQYF

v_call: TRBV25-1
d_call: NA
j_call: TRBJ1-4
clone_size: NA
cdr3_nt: TGTGCCAGCAGTGAACAGTTTAATGAAAAACTGTTTTTT
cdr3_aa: CASSEQFNEKLFF

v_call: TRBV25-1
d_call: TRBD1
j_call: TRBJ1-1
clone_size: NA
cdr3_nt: TGTGCCAGCAGGGGACAGGGAATGAACACTGAAGCTTTCTTT
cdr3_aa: CASRGQGMNTEAFF

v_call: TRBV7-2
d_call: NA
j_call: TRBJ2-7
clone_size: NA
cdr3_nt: TGTGCCAGCAGCCCTTACAACTACGAGCAGTACTTC
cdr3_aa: CASSPYNYEQYF

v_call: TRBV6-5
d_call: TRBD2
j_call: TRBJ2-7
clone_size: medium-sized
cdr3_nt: TGTGCCAGTTCGGGGGGGCAGTCCTACGAGCAGTACTTC
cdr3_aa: CASSGGQSYEQYF

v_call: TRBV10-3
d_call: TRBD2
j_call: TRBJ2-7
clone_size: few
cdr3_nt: TGTGCCATCAGTGAGCCCGGGACTAGCGGCCACGAGCAGTACTTC
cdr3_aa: CAISEPGTSGHEQYF

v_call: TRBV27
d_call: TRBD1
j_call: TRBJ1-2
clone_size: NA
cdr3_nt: TGTGCCAGCAGACCCACAGGGGCCAACTATGGCTACACCTTC
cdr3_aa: CASRPTGANYGYTF

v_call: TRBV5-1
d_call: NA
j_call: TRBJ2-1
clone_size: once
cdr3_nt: TGCGCCAGCAGCTTGGCCGGGCAGGGAGGCTACAATGAGCAGTTCTTC
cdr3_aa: CASSLAGQGGYNEQFF

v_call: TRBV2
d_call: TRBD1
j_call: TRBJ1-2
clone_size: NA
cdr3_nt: TGTGCCAGTGGACAGGATAACTATGGCTACACCTTC
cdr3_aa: CASGQDNYGYTF

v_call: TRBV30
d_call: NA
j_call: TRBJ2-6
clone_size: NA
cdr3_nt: TGTGCCTGGGGAGACAGGCAGTTTTCTGGGGCCAACGTCCTGACTTTC
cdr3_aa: CAWGDRQFSGANVLTF

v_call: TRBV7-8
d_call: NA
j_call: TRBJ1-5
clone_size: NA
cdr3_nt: TGTGCCAGCAGCTTAGTAGGAGGGGTAGAGCAGCCCCAGCATTTT
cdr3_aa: CASSLVGGVEQPQHF

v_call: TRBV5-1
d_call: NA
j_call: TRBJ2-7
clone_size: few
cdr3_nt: TGCGCCAGCAGCTTGTCGGGGGCTAGCTCCTACGAGCAGTACTTC
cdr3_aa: CASSLSGASSYEQYF